This T cell receptor (beta chain) is drawn from a study of T-cell reconstitution after alpha-beta-depleted transplantation in children. General study results and limits: One year after transplant, T-cell counts and diversity came mostly from newly produced T cells. Reports say that about two months after transplant, the alpha-beta T cells came out of several hundred graft clones that had expanded. The high TCRbeta diversity at day 60 in some patients came from surviving recipient T cells and thymic progenitors.

It was with unique molecular identifiers that the TCRbeta library was prepared. TCRdb used MiXCR to reprocess the PCR reads, holding one entry per CDR3 protein. Of a few hundred thousand distinct CDR3 sequences listed, 43% are singletons. On this clonotype: Its antigen remains unknown. A read error may account for a junction end that differs from germline.

The V gene's germline CDR1 is DFQATT and CDR2 SNEGSKA (reference sequence). This CDR3 is 14 amino acids long. The receptor was derived from a girl aged 2 to 10 with aplastic anemia, due to receive a stem cell transplant. The chain carries TRBV20-1 and TRBJ2-3; D is unresolved. The sequencing used PBMCs, collected before TCRalphabeta/CD19-depleted stem cell transplant. The CDR3 sequence is CSAKDPAGADAQYF. CDR3 nucleotide sequence: TGCAGTGCTAAAGATCCAGCTGGCGCAGATGCGCAGTATTTT.